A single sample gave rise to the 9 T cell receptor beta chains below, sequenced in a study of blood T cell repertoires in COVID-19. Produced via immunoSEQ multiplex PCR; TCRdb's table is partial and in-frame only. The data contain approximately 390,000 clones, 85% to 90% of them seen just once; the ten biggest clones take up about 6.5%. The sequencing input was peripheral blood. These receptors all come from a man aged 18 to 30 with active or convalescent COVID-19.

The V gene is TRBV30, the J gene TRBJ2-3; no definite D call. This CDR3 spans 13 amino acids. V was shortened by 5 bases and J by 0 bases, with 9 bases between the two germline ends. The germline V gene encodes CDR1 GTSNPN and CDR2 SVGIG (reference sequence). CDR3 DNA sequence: TGTGCCTGGGGGAAAGCAAGCACAGATACGCAGTATTTT. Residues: CAWGKASTDTQYF.

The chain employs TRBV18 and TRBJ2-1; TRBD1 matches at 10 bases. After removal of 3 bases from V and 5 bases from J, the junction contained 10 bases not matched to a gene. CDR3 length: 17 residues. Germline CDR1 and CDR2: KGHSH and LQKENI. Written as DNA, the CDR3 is TGTGCCAGCTCACCCGGGACAGGGGTTATTCGGCACAATGAGCAGTTCTTC. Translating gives CASSPGTGVIRHNEQFF.

The CDR3 coding sequence is TGCGCCAGCAGCTTGGCCTCGGGGTTAAACATTCAGTACTTC. It yields the protein CASSLASGLNIQYF. This chain links TRBV5-1 with TRBJ2-4, with D maybe TRBD2 (5 bases). Deletions cut 0 bases from V and 6 bases from J, with 10 bases between. The CDR3 is 14 residues long. The germline CDR1 and CDR2 sequences are SGHRS and YFSETQ.

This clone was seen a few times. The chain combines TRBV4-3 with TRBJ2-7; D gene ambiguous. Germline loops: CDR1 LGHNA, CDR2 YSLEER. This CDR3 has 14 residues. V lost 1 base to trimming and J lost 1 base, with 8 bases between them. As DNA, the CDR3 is TGCGCCAGCAGCCAAGGTCGCCAGTCCTACGAGCAGTACTTC. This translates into CASSQGRQSYEQYF.

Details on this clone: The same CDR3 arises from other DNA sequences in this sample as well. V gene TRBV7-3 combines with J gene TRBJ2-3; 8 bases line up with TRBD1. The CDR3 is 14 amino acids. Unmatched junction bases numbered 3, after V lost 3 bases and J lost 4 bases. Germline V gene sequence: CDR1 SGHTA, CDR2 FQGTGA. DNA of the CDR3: TGTGCCAGCAGCTTTGCAGGGGGCCCAGATACGCAGTATTTT. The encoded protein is CASSFAGGPDTQYF.

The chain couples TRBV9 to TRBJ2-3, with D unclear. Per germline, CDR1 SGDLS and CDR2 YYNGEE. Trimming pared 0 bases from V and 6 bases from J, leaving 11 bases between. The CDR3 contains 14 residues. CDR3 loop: CASSVAWPGDTQYF. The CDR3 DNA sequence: TGTGCCAGCAGCGTAGCTTGGCCAGGCGATACGCAGTATTTT.

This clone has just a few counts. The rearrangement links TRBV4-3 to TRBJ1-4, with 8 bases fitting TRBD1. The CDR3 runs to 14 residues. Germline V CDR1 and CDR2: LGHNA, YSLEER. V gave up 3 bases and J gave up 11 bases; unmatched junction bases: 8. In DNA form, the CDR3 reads TGCGCCAGCAGCCAGCAACAGGGGGTGCGGAAACTGTTTTTT. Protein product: CASSQQQGVRKLFF.

The CDR3 DNA is TGCAGCGTTGAAGGAAGGGGCGTAGGGAAGGGCTACGAGCAGTACTTC. Encoded protein: CSVEGRGVGKGYEQYF. This chain connects TRBV29-1 to TRBJ2-7; D is perhaps TRBD1 (5 bases). Trimming stripped 1 base from V and 3 bases from J, with 19 bases between. The CDR3 is 16 amino acids. Germline V gene data show CDR1 as SQVTM and CDR2 as ANQGSEA.

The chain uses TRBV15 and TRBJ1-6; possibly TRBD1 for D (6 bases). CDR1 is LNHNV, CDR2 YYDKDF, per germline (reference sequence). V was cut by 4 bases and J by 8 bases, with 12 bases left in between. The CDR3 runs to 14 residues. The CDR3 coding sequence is TGTGCCACCAGCACCCGGGACAATCATTCACCCCTCCACTTT. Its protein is CATSTRDNHSPLHF.